This T cell receptor beta chain derives from a study of blood T cell repertoires in COVID-19. Study in general: Sample material is recorded as cDNA or gDNA derived from T cells, B-cell-depleted T cells, or PBMCs.

Per the study methods: Estimates of nucleated cell counts were drawn from the amplification of reference gene primers. Data came from immunoSEQ multiplex PCR; TCRdb stores just in-frame clones and leaves some out. That table gives V, J and clone size, and the DNA gave D and trimming. The table lists almost 250,000 clones, roughly 90% of them singletons, with approximately 4.1% in the top ten. Germline CDR1 reads MNHNY; CDR2 reads SVGAGI (reference sequence). CDR3 length: 14 residues. Trimming left V 2 bases short and J 6 bases short, with 8 bases between. Two consecutive negative NP/OP PCR tests, clearance, or resolved symptoms defined Cohort 3 recovery.

The chain is built from TRBV6-6 and TRBJ1-6; D gene unclear. This clonotype was obtained from a woman in her thirties who had recovered from COVID-19. The specimen was PBMCs or T cells enriched from blood (not recorded which). The CDR3 DNA reads TGTGCCAGCAGTTACGCAGGTCTTAATTCACCCCTCCACTTT. This gives the protein CASSYAGLNSPLHF.